Sequencing of this T cell receptor beta chain was carried out in a study of spatial heterogeneity in lung cancer. Overall study: Each time, sequencing found more beta-chain sequences than alpha-chain sequences. Raw reads contained each unique TCR and UMI combination more than ten times on average. General observations from the study: Detection of ubiquitous tumor TCRs in blood was higher at resection than follow-up.

The time point here: sample taken at primary tumor resection. Unsorted tumor, nontumor lung tissue or cryopreserved PBMC supplied the whole RNA. The donors were approximately 70 patients with non-small cell lung cancer that was early-stage and untreated. The CDR3 spans 16 residues. V lost 2 bases and J lost 5; bases outside the gene matches: 9. Ten or more counts support this clonotype. Its specificity is unknown. Using its own MiXCR run on the 5' RACE reads, TCRdb lists one record per CDR3 protein. This table holds about 41,000 distinct CDR3 sequences, 12% found once. This specimen was PBMCs, taken at surgery. The chain carries TRBV23-1 and TRBJ1-5, with 7 nucleotides matching TRBD1. TRBV23-1 is classed as an ORF, of uncertain function. This receptor was obtained from a female donor with early-stage non-small cell lung cancer. CDR3: CASSQRQGGSDQPQHF. The CDR3 DNA sequence: TGCGCCAGCAGTCAACGACAGGGTGGTTCGGATCAGCCCCAGCATTTT.